This T cell receptor beta chain appears in the sequencing data of a study of T cells in Graves' hyperthyroidism and ophthalmopathy. This clonotype showed up many times. Deletions cut 5 bases from V and 4 bases from J, with 11 bases between. This CDR3 region has 13 residues. Germline CDR1 is LNHDA and CDR2 is SQIVND (reference sequence). Template material for amplifying TCR beta CDR3 regions consisted of RNA transcripts. The HTBI primer set served for first-round RT-PCR of the TCR CDR3. TCRdb used MiXCR to reprocess the multiplex PCR reads, holding one entry per CDR3 protein. Of 600,000 or so distinct CDR3 sequences listed, 12% to 15% are singletons.

The TCR sequence derives from a woman aged 18-29 years with Graves' ophthalmopathy. The sample consisted of blood. The chain couples TRBV19 to TRBJ1-2, with D perhaps matching TRBD1 (5 bases). The CDR3 nucleotides are TGTGCCAGTAGTGGGGGACCATTCTATGGCTACACCTTC. This codes for CASSGGPFYGYTF.